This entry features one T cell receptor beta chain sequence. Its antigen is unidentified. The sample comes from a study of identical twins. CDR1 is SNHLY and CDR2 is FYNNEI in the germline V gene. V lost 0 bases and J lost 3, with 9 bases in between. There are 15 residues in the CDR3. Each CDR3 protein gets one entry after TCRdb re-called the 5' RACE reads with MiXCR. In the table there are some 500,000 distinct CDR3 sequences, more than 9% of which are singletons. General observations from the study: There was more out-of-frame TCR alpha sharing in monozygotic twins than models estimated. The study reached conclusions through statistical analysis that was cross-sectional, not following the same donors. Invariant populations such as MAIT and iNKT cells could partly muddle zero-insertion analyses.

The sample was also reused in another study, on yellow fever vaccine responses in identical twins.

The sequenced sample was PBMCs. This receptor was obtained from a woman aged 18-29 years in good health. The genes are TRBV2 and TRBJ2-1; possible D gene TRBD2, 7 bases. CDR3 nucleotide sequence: TGTGCCAGCAGTGAAGCGGGGGGGCACTACAATGAGCAGTTCTTC. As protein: CASSEAGGHYNEQFF.